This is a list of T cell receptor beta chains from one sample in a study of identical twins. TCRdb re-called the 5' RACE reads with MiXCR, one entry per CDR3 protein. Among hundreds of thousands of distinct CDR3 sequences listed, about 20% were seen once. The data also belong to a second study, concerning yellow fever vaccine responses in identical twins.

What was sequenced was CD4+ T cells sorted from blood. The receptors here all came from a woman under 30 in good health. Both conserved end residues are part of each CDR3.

CDR3 protein: CASSQDQYRGETQYF
V gene: TRBV4-1

CDR3 protein: CASSLVFLAVNSYEQYF
V gene: TRBV7-2

CDR3 protein: CASSYGLAGGSYEQYF
V gene: TRBV12-3/TRBV12-4

CDR3 protein: CASSKDRRREQFF
V gene: TRBV6-1

CDR3 protein: CASSYSGLAGGGNEQFF
V gene: TRBV6-2/TRBV6-3

CDR3 protein: CASSLRREYLFF
V gene: TRBV12-3/TRBV12-4

CDR3 protein: CASSPLDREPQHF
V gene: TRBV18

CDR3 protein: CATSTGGELGKNIQYF
V gene: TRBV15

CDR3 protein: CAISVLGPAGEQFF
V gene: TRBV10-3

CDR3 protein: CSVEDPDSGGYEQYF
V gene: TRBV29-1

CDR3 protein: CASSLLGRQKSAYEQYF
V gene: TRBV28

CDR3 protein: CASSLAGTKTGELFF
V gene: TRBV7-9

CDR3 protein: CASSLGALNEQFF
V gene: TRBV5-1

CDR3 protein: CSVQATGQNYNEQFF
V gene: TRBV29-1

CDR3 protein: CASTGGGSGNTIYF
V gene: TRBV5-1

CDR3 protein: CASSERGNEQFF
V gene: TRBV10-2